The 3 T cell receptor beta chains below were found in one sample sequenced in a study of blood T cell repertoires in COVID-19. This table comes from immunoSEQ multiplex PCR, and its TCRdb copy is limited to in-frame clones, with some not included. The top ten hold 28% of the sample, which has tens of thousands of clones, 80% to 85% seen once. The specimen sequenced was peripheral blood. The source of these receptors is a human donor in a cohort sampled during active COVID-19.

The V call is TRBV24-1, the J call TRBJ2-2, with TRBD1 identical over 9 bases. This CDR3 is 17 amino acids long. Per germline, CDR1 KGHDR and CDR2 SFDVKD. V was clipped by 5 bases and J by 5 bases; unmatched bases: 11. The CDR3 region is CATSGLTGGAGTGELFF. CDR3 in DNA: TGTGCCACCAGTGGTCTAACAGGGGGCGCGGGTACCGGGGAGCTGTTTTTT.

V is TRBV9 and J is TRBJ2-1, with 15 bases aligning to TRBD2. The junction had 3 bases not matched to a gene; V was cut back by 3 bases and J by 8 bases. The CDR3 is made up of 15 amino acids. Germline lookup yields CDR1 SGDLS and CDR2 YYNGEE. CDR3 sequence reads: CASSGTSGGVDEQFF. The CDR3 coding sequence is TGTGCCAGCAGCGGGACTAGCGGGGGGGTGGATGAGCAGTTCTTC. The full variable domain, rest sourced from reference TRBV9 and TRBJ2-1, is DSGVTQTPKHLITATGQRVTLRCSPRSGDLSVYWYQQSLDQGLQFLIQYYNGEERAKGNILERFSAQQFPDLHSELNLSSLELGDSALYFCASSGTSGGVDEQFFGPGTRLTVL.

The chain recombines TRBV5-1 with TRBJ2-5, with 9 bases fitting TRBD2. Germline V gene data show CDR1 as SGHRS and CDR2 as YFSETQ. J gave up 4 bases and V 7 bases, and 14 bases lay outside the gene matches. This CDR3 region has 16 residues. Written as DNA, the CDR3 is TGCGCCAGCGTAAGCGGTAGCGGGGGTCGGGGAGAGACCCAGTACTTC. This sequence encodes CASVSGSGGRGETQYF.